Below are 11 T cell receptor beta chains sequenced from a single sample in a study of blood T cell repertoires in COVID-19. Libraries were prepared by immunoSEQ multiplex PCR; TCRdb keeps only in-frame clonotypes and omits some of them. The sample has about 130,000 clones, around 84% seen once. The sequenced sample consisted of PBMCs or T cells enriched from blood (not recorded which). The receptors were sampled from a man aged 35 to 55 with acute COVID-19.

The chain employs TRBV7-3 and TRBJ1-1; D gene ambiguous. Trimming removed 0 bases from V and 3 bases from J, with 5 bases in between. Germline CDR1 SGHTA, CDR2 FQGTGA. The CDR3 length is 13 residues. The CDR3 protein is CASSLTSDTEAFF. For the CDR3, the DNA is TGTGCCAGCAGCTTAACGTCCGACACTGAAGCTTTCTTT.

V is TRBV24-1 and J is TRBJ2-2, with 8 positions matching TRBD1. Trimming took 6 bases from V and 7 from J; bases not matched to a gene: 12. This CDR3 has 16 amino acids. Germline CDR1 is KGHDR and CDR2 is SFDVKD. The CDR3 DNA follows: TGTGCCACCAGTAAGCCTCTCCAGGGGGCAGGCGGGGAGCTGTTTTTT. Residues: CATSKPLQGAGGELFF.

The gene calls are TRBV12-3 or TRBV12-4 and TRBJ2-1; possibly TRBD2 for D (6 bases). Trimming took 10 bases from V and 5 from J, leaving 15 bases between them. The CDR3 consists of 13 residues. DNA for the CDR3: TGTGCCACCTCCAGGACTACTCACAATGAGCAGTTCTTC. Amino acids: CATSRTTHNEQFF.

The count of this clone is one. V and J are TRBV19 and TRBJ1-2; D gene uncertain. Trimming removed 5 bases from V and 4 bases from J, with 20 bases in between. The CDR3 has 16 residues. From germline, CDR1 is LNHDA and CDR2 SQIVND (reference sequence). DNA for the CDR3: TGTGCCAGTAGTTGGGCCAGCACAGAAATTTCCTATGGCTACACCTTC. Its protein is CASSWASTEISYGYTF.

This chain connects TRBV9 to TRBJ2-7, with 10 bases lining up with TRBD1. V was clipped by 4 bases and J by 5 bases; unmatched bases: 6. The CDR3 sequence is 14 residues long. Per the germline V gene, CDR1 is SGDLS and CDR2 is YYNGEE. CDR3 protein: CASSSGQGRHEQYF. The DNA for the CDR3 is TGTGCCAGCAGCTCGGGACAGGGGCGACACGAGCAGTACTTC.

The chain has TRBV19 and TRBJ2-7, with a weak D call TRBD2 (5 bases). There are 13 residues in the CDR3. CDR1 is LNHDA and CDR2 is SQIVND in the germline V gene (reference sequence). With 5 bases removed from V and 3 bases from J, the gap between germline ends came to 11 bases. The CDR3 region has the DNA TGTGCCAGTAGTGTCTCCCGGGGCTACGAGCAGTACTTC. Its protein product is CASSVSRGYEQYF.

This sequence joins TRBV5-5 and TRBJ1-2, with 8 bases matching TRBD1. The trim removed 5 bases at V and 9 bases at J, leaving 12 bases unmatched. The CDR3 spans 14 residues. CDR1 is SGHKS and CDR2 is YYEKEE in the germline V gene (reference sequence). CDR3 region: CASSIDRGDQSYTF. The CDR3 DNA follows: TGTGCCAGCAGTATCGACAGGGGCGACCAGAGCTACACCTTC.

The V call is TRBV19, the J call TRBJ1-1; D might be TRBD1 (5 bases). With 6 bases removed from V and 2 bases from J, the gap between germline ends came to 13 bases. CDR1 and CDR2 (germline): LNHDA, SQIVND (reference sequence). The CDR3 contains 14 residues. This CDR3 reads CASRVTEFNTEAFF. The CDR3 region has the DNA TGTGCCAGTAGGGTGACAGAGTTTAACACTGAAGCTTTCTTT.

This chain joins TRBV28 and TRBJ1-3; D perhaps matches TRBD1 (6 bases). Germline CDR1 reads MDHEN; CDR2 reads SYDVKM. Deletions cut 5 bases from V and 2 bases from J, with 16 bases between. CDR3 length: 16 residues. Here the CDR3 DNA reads TGTGCCAGCAGTCAGATGTGGGGGGGCACTGGAAACACCATATATTTT. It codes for CASSQMWGGTGNTIYF.

This CDR3 is CASSLGSGEGYTF. CDR3 nucleotides: TGTGCCAGCAGCTTAGGTTCCGGGGAAGGCTACACCTTC. V is TRBV7-3 and J is TRBJ1-2; D is ambiguous. Germline-derived CDR1 and CDR2 are SGHTA and FQGTGA. Trimming took off 2 bases at V and 8 bases at J, with 12 bases between the two ends. The CDR3 length is 13 residues.

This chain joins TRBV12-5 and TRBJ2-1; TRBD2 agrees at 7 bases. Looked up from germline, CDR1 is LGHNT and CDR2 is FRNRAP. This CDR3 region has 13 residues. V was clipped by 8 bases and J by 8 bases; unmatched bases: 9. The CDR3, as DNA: TGTGCTAGTTGGGGGGGGAAAAACGATGAGCAGTTCTTC. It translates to CASWGGKNDEQFF.